The entry that follows covers one T cell receptor beta chain sequence. It lacks a known antigen. Nothing much larger sits one base from this clone, and base qualities are not available. CD8 naive samples were CD45RO-negative cells positively selected for CCR7, giving a CD45RA+CCR7+ population that excluded TemRA cells. The donors were healthy, HIV-negative adults who had no recently reported acute infections or vaccinations. Only Caucasian adults living in Nashville, Tennessee, USA were represented among the donors. After blood collection by leukapheresis, PBMCs were isolated using Ficoll-Histopaque density gradient centrifugation and then cryopreserved in the vapor phase of liquid nitrogen. Analytical flow cytometry was used to check the purity and quantity of each magnetically sorted T cell population. Genomic DNA was isolated from every sorted fraction and measured by UV absorbance on a Nanodrop 2000c.

These data are taken from a study of shared clonotypes between healthy human individuals (dated by TCRdb to 2020 to 2022). About the full investigation: The cohort comprised a couple of women and a few men aged 18 to 49 years. For each donor, three plates each were used for CD4 naive and CD4 memory, two plates were used for CD8 naive, and one plate was used for CD8 memory. To estimate repertoire size and how much clonotypes are shared between individuals, the study performed deep sequencing of blood TCR repertoires from about five healthy adults. Libraries were prepared and TCR repertoires were sequenced by different laboratories using diverse techniques, in order to increase sequencing depth and limit assay-specific biases. Between about 0.9 and 9 billion PBMCs per donor were obtained by leukapheresis.

Clipping removes 7 bases from V and 2 bases from J, with 5 as the unmatched junction base count. As encoded in the germline V gene, CDR1 is MDHEN while CDR2 is SYDVKM. Counted from cysteine to phenylalanine, this CDR3 has 14 amino acids. Solely the CDR3 DNA is kept, with 42 bases framed from the first base. Overall study outcomes, separate from this receptor: Incomplete sequencing was indicated by rarefaction of sorted-subset datasets, despite the large sequencing depth. Approximately 4.8% of naive CD4, approximately 3.7% of naive CD8, 2.3% of memory CD4, and about 0.4% of memory CD8 clonotypes were shared across several donors. Because the study included only a small number of donors, the genetic and exposure-history diversity represented was limited. Pairwise subsampling led to the expectation that sequencing depth would affect the degree of clonotype sharing among donors. Larger estimated clonotype richness was generally found for naive subsets than for memory subsets. Higher generation probabilities were observed for clonotypes shared by all four sorted-subset donors than for non-shared clonotypes. Sampling was restricted to blood, and TCR repertoires in tissues likely differ from the TCR repertoires found in blood.

Using the deep immunoSEQ assay, TCR CDR3 regions were amplified from genomic DNA by multiplex PCR. Genomic DNA extracted from each cell subset was distributed evenly over all wells of several immunoSEQ 96-well plates, and each plate served as one replicate. For sorted subsets, around 0.2 ug of genomic DNA, equivalent to roughly 30,000 T cell genomes, went into each replicate PCR. The purified libraries were quantified using a Qubit 3.0 fluorometer, sized with a Bioanalyzer 2100, and then quantified again using the KAPA Library Quantification kit. Every immunoSEQ 96-well plate was sequenced on a dedicated single-read 150-cycle Illumina NextSeq 550 flow cell. Regarding the original processing steps: Because only junctional sequences without quality scores were contained in the immunoSEQ output, filtering matching that applied to full-length reads could not be performed. Sequences were annotated with PyIR, a Python wrapper for IgBLAST v1.9, and V/J genes and CDR3 were assigned using IMGT germline references. Reads were removed for weak V/J assignments (E-value above 1e-6), missing CDR3, stop codons, out-of-frame junctions, or ambiguous translated residues. A V3J clonotype was defined by an identical inferred V gene, J gene, and CDR3 amino acid sequence. The percentage overlap between two repertoires was calculated by dividing the number of shared unique clonotypes by the size of the smaller repertoire. RTK rarefaction, the Chao1 estimator, and Recon v2.1 estimates of unobserved clonotypes were used to assess repertoire richness. Generation probabilities for all TCRbeta clonotypes obtained by the gDNA method from a handful of donors were computed using OLGA. TCRdb stores this immuneACCESS table with in-frame sequences only. Part of the clones is absent; in the studies checked, under half of the shortfall reflects unresolved V genes, and no reason is known for the rest. That table gives V, J and clone size, and the DNA gave D and trimming. Across this sample there are about 1,800,000 clones, with roughly 94% seen only once. Roughly 1% of the sample comes from the top ten.

This sequence was found in a man aged 18 to 29 in good health. Sequenced sample: naive CD8+ T cells sorted from blood. The cell subset or site label here, explained by the study, means: CD45RA+CCR7+. Recombination connected TRBV28 to TRBJ2-3, with 8 bases aligning to TRBD2. The DNA is as follows: TGTGCCAGCAAGGAAGCGGGGGTCACAGATACGCAGTATTTT. Its protein product is CASKEAGVTDTQYF.